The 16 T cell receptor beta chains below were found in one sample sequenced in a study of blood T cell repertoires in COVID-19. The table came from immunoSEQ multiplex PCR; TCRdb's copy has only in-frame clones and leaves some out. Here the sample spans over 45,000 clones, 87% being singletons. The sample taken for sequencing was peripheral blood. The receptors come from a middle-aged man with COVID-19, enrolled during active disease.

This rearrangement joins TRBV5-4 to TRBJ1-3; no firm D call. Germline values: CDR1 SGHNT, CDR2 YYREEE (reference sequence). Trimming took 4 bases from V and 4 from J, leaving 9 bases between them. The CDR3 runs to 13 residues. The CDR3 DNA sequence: TGTGCCAGCAGCCCCGGTTTCGGAAACACCATATATTTT. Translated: CASSPGFGNTIYF. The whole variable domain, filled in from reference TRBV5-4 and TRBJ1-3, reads ETGVTQSPTHLIKTRGQQVTLRCSSQSGHNTVSWYQQALGQGPQFIFQYYREEENGRGNFPPRFSGLQFPNYSSELNVNALELDDSALYLCASSPGFGNTIYFGEGSWLTVV.

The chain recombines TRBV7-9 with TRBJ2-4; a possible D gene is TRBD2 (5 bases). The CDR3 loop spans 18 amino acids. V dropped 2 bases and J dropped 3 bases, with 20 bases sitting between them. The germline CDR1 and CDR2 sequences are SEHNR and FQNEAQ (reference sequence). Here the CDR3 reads CASSLPGRIGGGKNIQYF. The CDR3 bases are TGTGCCAGCAGCTTACCTGGTAGGATCGGTGGAGGCAAAAACATTCAGTACTTC.

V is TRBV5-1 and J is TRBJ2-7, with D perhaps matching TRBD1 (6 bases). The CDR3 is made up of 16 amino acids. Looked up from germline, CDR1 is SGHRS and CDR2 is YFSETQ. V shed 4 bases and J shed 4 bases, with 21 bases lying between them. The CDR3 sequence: CASSPGLRPGQYEQYF. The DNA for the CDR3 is TGCGCCAGCAGCCCGGGATTAAGGCCAGGACAGTACGAGCAGTACTTC.

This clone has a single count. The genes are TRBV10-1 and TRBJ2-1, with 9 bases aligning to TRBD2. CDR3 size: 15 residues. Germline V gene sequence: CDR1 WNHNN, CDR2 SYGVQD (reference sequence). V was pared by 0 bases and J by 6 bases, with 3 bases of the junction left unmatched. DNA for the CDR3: TGCGCCAGCAGTGAGTCAGGCGGGGGGGCCAATGAGCAGTTCTTC. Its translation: CASSESGGGANEQFF.

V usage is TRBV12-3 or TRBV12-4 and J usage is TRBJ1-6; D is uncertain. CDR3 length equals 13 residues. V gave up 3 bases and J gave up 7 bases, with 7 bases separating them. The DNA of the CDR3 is TGTGCCAGCAGTTTCGGAGGGAATTCACCCCTCCACTTT. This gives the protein CASSFGGNSPLHF.

The CDR3 DNA sequence: TGTGCCACCAGCAGAAGACCGGGACAGGGGGCAACTAATGAAAAACTGTTTTTT. It codes for CATSRRPGQGATNEKLFF. The rearrangement joins TRBV15 to TRBJ1-4, with 11 bases lining up with TRBD1. V lost 2 bases, J lost 0 bases, and 5 bases stayed unmatched. The CDR3 runs 18 residues. Germline CDR1 reads LNHNV; CDR2 reads YYDKDF (reference sequence).

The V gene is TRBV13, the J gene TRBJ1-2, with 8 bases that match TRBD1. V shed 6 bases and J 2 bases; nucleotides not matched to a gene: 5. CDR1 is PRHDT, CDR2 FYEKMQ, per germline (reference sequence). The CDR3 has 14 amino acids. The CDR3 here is CASRLGQANYGYTF. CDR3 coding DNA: TGTGCCAGCAGACTGGGACAGGCAAACTATGGCTACACCTTC. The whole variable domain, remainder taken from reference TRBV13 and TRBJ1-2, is AAGVIQSPRHLIKEKRETATLKCYPIPRHDTVYWYQQGPGQDPQFLISFYEKMQSDKGSIPDRFSAQQFSDYHSELNMSSLELGDSALYFCASRLGQANYGYTFGSGTRLTVV.

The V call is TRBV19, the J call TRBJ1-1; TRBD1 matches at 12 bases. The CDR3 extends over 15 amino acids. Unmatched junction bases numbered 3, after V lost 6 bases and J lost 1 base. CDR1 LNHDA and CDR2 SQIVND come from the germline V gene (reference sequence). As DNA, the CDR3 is TGTGCCAGTAGGGGACAGGGGGCTGGGAACACTGAAGCTTTCTTT. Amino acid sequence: CASRGQGAGNTEAFF.

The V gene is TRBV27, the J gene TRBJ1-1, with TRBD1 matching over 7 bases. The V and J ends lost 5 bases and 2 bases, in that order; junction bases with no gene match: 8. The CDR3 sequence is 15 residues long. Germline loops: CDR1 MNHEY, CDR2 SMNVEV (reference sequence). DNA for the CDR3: TGTGCCAGCAGTCTCCCCCCAGGGGGAAACACTGAAGCTTTCTTT. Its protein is CASSLPPGGNTEAFF.

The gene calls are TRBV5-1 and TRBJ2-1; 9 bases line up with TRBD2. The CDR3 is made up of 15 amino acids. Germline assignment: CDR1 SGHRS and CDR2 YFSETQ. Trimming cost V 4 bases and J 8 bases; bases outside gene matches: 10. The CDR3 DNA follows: TGCGCCAGCAGCCTCTTTAGCGGGAGTAACGATGAGCAGTTCTTC. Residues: CASSLFSGSNDEQFF.

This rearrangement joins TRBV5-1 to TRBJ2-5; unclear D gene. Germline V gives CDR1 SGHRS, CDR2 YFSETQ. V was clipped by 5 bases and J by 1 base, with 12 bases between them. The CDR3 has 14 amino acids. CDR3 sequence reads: CASRPNQLQETQYF. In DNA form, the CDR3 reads TGCGCCAGCAGACCTAACCAACTCCAAGAGACCCAGTACTTC.

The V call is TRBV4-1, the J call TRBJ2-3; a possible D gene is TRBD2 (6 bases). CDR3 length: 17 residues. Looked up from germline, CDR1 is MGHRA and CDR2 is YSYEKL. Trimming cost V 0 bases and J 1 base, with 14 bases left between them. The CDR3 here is CASSQDKREWGTDTQYF. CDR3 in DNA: TGCGCCAGCAGCCAAGATAAACGGGAGTGGGGCACAGATACGCAGTATTTT.

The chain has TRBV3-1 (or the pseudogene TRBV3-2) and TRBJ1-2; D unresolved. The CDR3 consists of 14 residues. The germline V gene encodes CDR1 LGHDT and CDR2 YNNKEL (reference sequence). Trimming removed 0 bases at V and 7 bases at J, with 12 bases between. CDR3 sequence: CASSQDQGRGGYTF. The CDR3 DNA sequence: TGTGCCAGCAGCCAAGATCAAGGGCGGGGTGGCTACACCTTC.

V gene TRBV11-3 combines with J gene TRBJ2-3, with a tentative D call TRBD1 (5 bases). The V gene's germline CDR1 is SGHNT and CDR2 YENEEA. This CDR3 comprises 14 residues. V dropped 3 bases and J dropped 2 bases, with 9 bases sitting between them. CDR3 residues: CASSFRQSTDTQYF. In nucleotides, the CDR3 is TGTGCCAGCAGCTTTAGACAGTCCACAGATACGCAGTATTTT.

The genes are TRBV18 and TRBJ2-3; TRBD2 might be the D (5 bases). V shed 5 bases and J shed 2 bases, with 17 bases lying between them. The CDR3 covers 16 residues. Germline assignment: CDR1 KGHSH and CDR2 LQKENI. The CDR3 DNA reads TGTGCCAGCTCATCTCCCCTGGGGAGTCCCACAGATACGCAGTATTTT. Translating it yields CASSSPLGSPTDTQYF.

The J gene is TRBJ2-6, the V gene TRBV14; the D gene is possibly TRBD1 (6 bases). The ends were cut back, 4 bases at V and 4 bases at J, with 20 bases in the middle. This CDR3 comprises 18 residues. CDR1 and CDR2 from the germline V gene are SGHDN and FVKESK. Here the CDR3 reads CASSPTGPQPRGANVLTF. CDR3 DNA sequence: TGTGCCAGCAGCCCGACAGGACCCCAACCGAGAGGGGCCAACGTCCTGACTTTC.